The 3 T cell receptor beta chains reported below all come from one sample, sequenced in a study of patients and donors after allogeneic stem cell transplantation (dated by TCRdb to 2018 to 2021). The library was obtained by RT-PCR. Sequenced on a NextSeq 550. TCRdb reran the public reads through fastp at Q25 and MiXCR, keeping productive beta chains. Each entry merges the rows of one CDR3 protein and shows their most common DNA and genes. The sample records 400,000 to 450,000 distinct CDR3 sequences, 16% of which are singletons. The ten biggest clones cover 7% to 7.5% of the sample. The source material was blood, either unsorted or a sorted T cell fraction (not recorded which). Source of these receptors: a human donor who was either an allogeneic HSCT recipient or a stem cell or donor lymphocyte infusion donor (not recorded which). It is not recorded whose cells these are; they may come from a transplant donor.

CDR3 residues: CASRDRVYSNQPQHF. CDR3 bases: TGTGCCAGCAGAGACAGGGTTTATAGCAATCAGCCCCAGCATTTT. The chain combines TRBV6-1 with TRBJ1-5, with 7 bases fitting TRBD1. The ends lost 6 bases at V and 0 bases at J; junction bases unmatched: 5. Germline loops: CDR1 MNHNS, CDR2 SASEGT. This CDR3 is built from 15 residues.

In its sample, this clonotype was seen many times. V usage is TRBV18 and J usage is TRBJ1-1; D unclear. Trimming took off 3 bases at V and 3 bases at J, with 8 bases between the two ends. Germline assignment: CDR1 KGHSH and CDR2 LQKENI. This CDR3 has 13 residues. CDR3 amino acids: CASSPLRDTEAFF. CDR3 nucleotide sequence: TGTGCCAGCTCACCCCTTCGGGACACTGAAGCTTTCTTT.

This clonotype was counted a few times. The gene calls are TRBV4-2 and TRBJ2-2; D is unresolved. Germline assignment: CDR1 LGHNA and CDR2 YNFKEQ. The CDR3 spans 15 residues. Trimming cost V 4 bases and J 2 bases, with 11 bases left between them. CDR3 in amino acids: CASSRDLINTGELFF. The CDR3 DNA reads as TGTGCCAGCAGCCGCGACTTGATTAACACCGGGGAGCTGTTTTTT.